This T cell receptor beta chain is from a study of beta chain features in type 1 diabetes. This clone came up a few times. Its antigen is currently unknown. Of the isolated RNA, all was reverse transcribed, and so the sequenced material was expressed TCRB transcripts. Mean read depth for naive, central memory and regulatory T cell samples was several million reads. Measured with immunoSEQ multiplex PCR; TCRdb has only the in-frame clones, and not every one. The table has approximately 250,000 clones, about a tenth seen once. CDR3 size: 15 residues. Trimming at V came to 3 bases and at J to 1 base, leaving 2 bases not matched to a gene. Germline CDR1 is SGHRS and CDR2 is YFSETQ. Study conclusions and caveats: When Type 1 diabetes patients were examined, their TCRB CDR3s proved moderately but significantly shorter in all four CD4+ subsets. The question left open here concerned HLA type influencing TCRB rearrangement.

This TCR was recovered from a man under 40 with type 1 diabetes. V is TRBV5-1 and J is TRBJ2-3, with 10 bases aligning to TRBD1. Sequencing was done on a sample of naive CD4+ T cells from blood. The CDR3 DNA sequence: TGCGCCAGCAGCTATGGGACAGGGGGCACAGATACGCAGTATTTT. This codes for CASSYGTGGTDTQYF.